This T cell receptor beta chain is drawn from a study of CD8+CD57+ T cells in acquired aplastic anemia. Study context: Sorted CD4+ and CD8+ cells yielded 2.5 to 3.5 ug of DNA on average. Overall study findings and caveats: Controls did not differ significantly from patients in CD8+ Simpson's diversity.

Sequencing was done on patients that had shown CD8+CD57+ cell expansion by flow cytometry. The diagnosis in all patients was severe acquired aplastic anemia. Genomic DNA, serving as template, underwent TCR beta VDJ and CDR3 profiling. MiXCR, run by TCRdb on the reads, gives a single entry per CDR3 protein. The data show 180,000 or so distinct CDR3 sequences, with less than 65% seen just once and about 42% held by the top ten. CDR1 is DFQATT and CDR2 is SNEGSKA in the germline V gene (reference sequence). This CDR3 is 14 amino acids long. Trimming pared 8 bases from V and 10 bases from J, leaving 26 bases between. Remarks on this clonotype: Its antigen remains unidentified.

The chain is built from TRBV20-1 and TRBJ1-1; D remains unclear. This clonotype originated in a human donor with aplastic anemia. The sequenced sample was sorted CD4+, CD8+, or CD8+CD57+ T cells (not recorded which) from PBMCs. The DNA of the CDR3 is TGCAGTATAGGAAAAGGACCGGGGAACAGTGTAGCTTTCTTT. It yields the protein CSIGKGPGNSVAFF.